The following is a TCR beta chain sequence with its context. What it binds is unknown. An end of the junction differs from the germline gene, which may be a read error. CDR1 is SNHLY and CDR2 is FYNNEI in the germline V gene. The CDR3 spans 11 residues. This sample was included in a study of beta chain features in type 1 diabetes. Study at large: Summed over all samples, the examined sorted cells came to some 99 million.

Study conclusions and caveats: A pattern of fewer insertions and more deletions at VDJ junctions was seen in type 1 diabetes patients. Patients with Type 1 diabetes showed moderately but significantly shorter TCRB CDR3s in all four CD4+ subsets.

Sorted CD4+ subsets: naive, central memory, regulatory, stem cell-like memory (CD45RO/CCR7/CD25/CD127/CD95/CD27 panel). Sequenced material consisted of expressed TCRB transcripts (all of the isolated RNA was reverse transcribed). TCRdb's table, derived via immunoSEQ multiplex PCR, lists solely in-frame clones and lacks some. The sample shows 280,000 or so clones, 15% of them seen only once. V usage is TRBV2 and J usage is TRBJ2-7, with D perhaps matching TRBD1 (6 bases). The source is a man in his late teens or twenties with type 1 diabetes. The sequenced material came from naive CD4+ T cells from blood. This CDR3 reads CASSEYRSGDF. CDR3 coding DNA: TGTGCCAGCAGTGAATATCGGTCAGGGGATTTC.